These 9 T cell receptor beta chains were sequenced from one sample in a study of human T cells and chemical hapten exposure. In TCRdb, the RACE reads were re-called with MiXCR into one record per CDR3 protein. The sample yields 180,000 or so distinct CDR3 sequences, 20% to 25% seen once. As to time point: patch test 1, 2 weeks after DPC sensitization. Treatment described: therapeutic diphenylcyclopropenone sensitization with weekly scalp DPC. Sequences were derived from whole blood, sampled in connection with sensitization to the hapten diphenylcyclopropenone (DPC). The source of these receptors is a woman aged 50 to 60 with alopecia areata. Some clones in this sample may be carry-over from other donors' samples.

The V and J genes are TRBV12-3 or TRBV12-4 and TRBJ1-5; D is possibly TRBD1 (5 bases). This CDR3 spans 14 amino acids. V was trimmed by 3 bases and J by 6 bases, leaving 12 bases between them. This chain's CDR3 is CASSFPGGGQPQHF. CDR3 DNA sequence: TGTGCCAGCAGTTTCCCGGGGGGGGGTCAGCCCCAGCATTTT.

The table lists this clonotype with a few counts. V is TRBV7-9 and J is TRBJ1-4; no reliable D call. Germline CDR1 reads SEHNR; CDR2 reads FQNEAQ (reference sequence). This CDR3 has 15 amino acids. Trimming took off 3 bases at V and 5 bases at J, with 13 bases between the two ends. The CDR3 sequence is CASSLGVTVNEKLFF. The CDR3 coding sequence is TGTGCCAGCAGCTTGGGAGTTACGGTCAATGAAAAACTGTTTTTT.

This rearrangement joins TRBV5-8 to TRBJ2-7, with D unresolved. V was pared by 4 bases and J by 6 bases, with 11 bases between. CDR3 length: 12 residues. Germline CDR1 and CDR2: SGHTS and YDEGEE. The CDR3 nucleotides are TGTGCCAGCAGCACGACGGGCACCGAGCAGTACTTC. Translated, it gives CASSTTGTEQYF.

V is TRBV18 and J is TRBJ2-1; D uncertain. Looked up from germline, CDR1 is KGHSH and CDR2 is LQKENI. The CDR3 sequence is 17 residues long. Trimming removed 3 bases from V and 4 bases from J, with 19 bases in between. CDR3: CASSPPLTTAIYNEQFF. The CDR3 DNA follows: TGTGCCAGCTCACCCCCCTTAACTACGGCGATATACAATGAGCAGTTCTTC.

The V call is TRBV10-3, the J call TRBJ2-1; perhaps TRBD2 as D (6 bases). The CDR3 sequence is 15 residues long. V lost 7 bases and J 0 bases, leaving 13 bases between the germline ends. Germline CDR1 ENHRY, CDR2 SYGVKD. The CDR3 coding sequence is TGTGCCATCACGCGGGGTGGGAGCTCCTACAATGAGCAGTTCTTC. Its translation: CAITRGGSSYNEQFF.

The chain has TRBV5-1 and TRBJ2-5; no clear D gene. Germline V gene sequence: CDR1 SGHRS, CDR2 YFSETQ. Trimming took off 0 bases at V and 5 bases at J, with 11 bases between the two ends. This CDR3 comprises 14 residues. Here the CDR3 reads CASSLDDSLETQYF. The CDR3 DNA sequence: TGCGCCAGCAGCTTGGATGATAGCTTGGAGACCCAGTACTTC.

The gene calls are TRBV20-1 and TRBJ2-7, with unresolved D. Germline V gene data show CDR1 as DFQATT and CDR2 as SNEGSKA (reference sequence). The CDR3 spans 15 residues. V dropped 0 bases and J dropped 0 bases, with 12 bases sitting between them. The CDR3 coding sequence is TGCAGTGCTAGAGAGAGGTACGGAAACTCCTACGAGCAGTACTTC. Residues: CSARERYGNSYEQYF.

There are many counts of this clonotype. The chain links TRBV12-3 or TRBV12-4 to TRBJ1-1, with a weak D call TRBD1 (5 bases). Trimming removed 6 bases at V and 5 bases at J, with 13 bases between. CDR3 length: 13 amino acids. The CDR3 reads CASSLSGGTEAFF. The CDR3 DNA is TGTGCCAGCAGCTTATCCGGGGGGACTGAAGCTTTCTTT.

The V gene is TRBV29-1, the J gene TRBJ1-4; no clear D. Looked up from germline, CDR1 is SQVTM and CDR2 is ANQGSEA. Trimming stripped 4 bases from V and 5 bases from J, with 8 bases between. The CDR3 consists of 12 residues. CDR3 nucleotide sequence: TGCAGCGTTGGACGGCGAAATGAAAAACTGTTTTTT. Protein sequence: CSVGRRNEKLFF.